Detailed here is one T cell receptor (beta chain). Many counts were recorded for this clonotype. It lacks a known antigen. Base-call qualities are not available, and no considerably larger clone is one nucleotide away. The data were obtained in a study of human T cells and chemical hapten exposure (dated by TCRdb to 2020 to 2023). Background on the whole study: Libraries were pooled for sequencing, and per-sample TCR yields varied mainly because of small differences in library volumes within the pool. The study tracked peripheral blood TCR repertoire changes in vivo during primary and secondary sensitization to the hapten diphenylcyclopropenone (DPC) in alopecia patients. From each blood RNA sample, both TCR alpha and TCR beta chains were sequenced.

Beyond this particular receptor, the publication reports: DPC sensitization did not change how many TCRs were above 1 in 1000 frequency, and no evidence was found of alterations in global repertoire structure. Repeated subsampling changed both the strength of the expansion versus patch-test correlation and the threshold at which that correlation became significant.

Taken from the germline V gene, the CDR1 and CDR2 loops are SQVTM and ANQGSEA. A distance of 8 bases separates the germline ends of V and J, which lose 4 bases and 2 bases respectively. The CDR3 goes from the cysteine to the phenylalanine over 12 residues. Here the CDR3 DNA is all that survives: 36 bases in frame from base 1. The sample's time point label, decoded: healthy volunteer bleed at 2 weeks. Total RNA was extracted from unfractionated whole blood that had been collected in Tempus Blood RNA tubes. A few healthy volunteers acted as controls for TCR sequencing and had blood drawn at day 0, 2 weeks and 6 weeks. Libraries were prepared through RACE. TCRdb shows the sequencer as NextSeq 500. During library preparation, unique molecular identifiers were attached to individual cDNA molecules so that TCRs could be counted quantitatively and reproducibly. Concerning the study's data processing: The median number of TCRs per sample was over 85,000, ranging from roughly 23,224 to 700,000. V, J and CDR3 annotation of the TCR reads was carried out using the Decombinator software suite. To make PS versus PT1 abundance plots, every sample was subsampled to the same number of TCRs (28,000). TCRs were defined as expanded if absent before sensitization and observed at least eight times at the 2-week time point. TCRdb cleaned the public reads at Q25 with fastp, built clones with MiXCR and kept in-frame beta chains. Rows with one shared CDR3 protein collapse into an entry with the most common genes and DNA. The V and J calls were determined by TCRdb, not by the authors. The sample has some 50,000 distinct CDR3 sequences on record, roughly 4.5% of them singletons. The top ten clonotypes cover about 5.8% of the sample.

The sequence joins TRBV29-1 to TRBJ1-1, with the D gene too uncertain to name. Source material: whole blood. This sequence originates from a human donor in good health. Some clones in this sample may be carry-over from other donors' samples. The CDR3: CSVATANTEAFF. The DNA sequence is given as TGCAGCGTTGCCACCGCTAACACTGAAGCTTTCTTT. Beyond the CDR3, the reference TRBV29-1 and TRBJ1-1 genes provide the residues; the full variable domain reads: SAVISQKPSRDICQRGTSLTIQCQVDSQVTMMFWYRQQPGQSLTLIATANQGSEATYESGFVIDKFPISRPNLTFSTLTVSNMSPEDSSIYLCSVATANTEAFFGQGTRLTVV.